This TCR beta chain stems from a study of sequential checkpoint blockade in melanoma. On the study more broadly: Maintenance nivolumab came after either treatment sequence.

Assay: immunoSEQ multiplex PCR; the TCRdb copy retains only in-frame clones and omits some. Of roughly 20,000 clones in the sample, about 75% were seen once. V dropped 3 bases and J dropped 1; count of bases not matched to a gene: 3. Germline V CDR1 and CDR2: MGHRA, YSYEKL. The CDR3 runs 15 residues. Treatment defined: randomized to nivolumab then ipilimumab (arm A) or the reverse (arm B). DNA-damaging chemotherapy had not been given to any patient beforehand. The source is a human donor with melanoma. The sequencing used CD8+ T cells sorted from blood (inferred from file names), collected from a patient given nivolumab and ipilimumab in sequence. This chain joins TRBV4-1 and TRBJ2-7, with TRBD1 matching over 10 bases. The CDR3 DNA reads TGCGCCAGCAGCCAGCCGGGACAGGGGTCCTACGAGCAGTACTTC. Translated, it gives CASSQPGQGSYEQYF.